Detailed here is one TCR beta chain. As yet, its antigen is unknown. The CDR3 has 15 residues. V was shortened by 7 bases and J by 4 bases, with 19 bases between the two germline ends. CDR1 is MNHNY, CDR2 SVGAGI, per germline (reference sequence). Built from TCR beta cDNA, the libraries had unique molecular identifiers in them. T cells numbering roughly 1 to 10 million yielded some 480,000 cDNA molecules. TCRdb reprocessed the PCR reads via MiXCR and lists one record per CDR3 protein. The data hold approximately 350,000 distinct CDR3 sequences, with approximately 38% observed a single time. The record originates from a study of post-analysis software for immune sequencing data. Overall study: Relapsing-remitting, secondary progressive and progressive-relapsing forms of multiple sclerosis all featured among disease courses.

Regarding the study as a whole: When the samples were clustered directly with F measure, those that had been prepared in the same batch showed strong co-clustering. Significantly lower normalized Chao1 diversity was seen in multiple sclerosis patients than in controls. Among roughly five TRBV segments more frequent in patients than controls were TRBV5-6, TRBV5-1 and TRBV20-1.

This chain connects TRBV6-6 to TRBJ1-1, with a possible D match to TRBD1 (5 bases). The origin of this receptor is a girl between 5 and 17 years old with multiple sclerosis. The sequencing input was blood. CDR3 in DNA: TGTGCCAGCACTGTTTGGGACCCTTATATCACTGAAGCTTTCTTT. Residues: CASTVWDPYITEAFF.